This T cell receptor (beta chain) was recovered during a study of T cell responses to AZD1222 COVID-19 vaccine. Germline V gives CDR1 SNHLY, CDR2 FYNNEI. V lost 5 bases, J lost 8 bases, and 10 bases stayed unmatched. The CDR3 contains 15 residues. This clone was seen only once. Sequenced by immunoSEQ multiplex PCR; TCRdb stores in-frame clones only, minus some. The sample consists of roughly 150,000 clones, 70% to 90% of them appearing once. The sequencing here drew on peripheral blood, taken on day 0 of AZD1222 vaccination. The clonotype was recovered from an adult in good health. This rearrangement joins TRBV2 to TRBJ2-1; the match to TRBD2 covers 9 bases. The CDR3 reads CASSPHRLAVYEQFF. DNA for the CDR3: TGTGCCAGCAGTCCCCACAGACTAGCGGTCTATGAGCAGTTCTTC. The full variable domain, in which reference TRBV2 and TRBJ2-1 provide the parts outside the CDR3, is EPEVTQTPSHQVTQMGQEVILRCVPISNHLYFYWYRQILGQKVEFLVSFYNNEISEKSEIFDDQFSVERPDGSNFTLKIRSTKLEDSAMYFCASSPHRLAVYEQFFGPGTRLTVL.